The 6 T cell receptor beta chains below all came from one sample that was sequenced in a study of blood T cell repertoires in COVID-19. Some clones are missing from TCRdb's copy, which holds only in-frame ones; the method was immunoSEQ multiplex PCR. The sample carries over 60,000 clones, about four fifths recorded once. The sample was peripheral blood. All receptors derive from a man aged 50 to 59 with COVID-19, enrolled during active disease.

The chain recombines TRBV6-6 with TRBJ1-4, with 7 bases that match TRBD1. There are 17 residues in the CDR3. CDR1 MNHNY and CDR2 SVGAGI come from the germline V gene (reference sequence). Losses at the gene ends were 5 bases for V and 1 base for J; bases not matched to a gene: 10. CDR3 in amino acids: CASSPPRQGVTNEKLFF. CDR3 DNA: TGTGCCAGCAGTCCTCCCAGACAGGGAGTAACTAATGAAAAACTGTTTTTT.

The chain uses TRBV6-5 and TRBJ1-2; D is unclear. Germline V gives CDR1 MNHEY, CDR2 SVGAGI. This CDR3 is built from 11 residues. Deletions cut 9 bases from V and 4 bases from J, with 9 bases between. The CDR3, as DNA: TGTGCCAGTCAGTCTTTCTATGGCTACACCTTC. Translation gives CASQSFYGYTF.

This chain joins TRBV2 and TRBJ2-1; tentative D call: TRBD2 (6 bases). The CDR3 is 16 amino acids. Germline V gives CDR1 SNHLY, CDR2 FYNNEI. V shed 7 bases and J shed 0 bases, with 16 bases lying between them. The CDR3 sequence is CASIRGAGGSYNEQFF. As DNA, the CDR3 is TGTGCCAGCATTCGCGGGGCAGGCGGCTCCTACAATGAGCAGTTCTTC.

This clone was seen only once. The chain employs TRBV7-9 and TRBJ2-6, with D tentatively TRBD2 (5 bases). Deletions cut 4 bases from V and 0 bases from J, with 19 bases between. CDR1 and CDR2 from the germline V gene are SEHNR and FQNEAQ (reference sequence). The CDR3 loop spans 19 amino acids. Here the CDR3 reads CASSSAGLPFSSGANVLTF. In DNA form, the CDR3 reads TGTGCCAGCAGCTCGGCGGGCCTCCCATTTAGCTCTGGGGCCAACGTCCTGACTTTC.

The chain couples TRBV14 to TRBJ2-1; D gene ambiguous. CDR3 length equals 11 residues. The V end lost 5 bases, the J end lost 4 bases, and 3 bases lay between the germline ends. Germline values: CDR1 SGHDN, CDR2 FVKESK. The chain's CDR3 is CASSSYNEQFF. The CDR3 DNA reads TGTGCCAGCAGCTCTTACAATGAGCAGTTCTTC.

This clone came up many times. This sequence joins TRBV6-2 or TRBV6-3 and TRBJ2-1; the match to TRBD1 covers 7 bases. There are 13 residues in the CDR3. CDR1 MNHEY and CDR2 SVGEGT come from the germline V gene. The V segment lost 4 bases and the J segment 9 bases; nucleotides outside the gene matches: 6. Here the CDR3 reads CASSSRRGTEQFF. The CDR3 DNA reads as TGTGCCAGCAGTTCGCGCAGGGGGACTGAGCAGTTCTTC.